A selection of T cell receptor beta chains follows, all from one sample in a study of OX40 agonist ivuxolimab in advanced cancers. Method: immunoSEQ multiplex PCR; TCRdb's copy keeps in-frame clones and lacks some. The table lists about 77,000 clones, around four fifths of them singletons. The starting material was CD4+ or CD8+ T cells sorted from blood, obtained in a trial of the OX40 agonist ivuxolimab. The source of these receptors is an adult with an advanced solid tumor such as melanoma, head and neck, liver or kidney cancer. Each CDR3 is given with its conserved first and last residue. A D gene is named only where the DNA matches it firmly. Clone size is stated in some rows and not others, as once, few, many or a class when expanded.

>few|TRBJ1-5|TRBD1|TRBV11-2
TGTGCCAGCAGCCCGGGACAGGGAGGCGATCAGCCCCAGCATTTT
CASSPGQGGDQPQHF
>NA|TRBJ1-3|NA|TRBV18
TGTGCCAGCTCACCACCATATTCGGGGTCTGGAAACACCATATATTTT
CASSPPYSGSGNTIYF
>few|TRBJ2-7|TRBD2|TRBV28
TGTGCCAGCAGCGATCCCGGGACTAGCGGTTACGAGCAGTACTTC
CASSDPGTSGYEQYF
>NA|TRBJ1-5|NA|TRBV6-5
TGTGCCAGCACCCCGGGGAGCGGTAATCAGCCCCAGCATTTT
CASTPGSGNQPQHF
>NA|TRBJ1-1|TRBD1|TRBV7-9
TGTGCCAGCAGCCTGAGCGGGACAGCCCCGCTAAACACTGAAGCTTTCTTT
CASSLSGTAPLNTEAFF
>NA|TRBJ1-5|TRBD1|TRBV25-1
TGTGCCAGCAGCCCCGGGACAGGGGGCCCTAATCAGCCCCAGCATTTT
CASSPGTGGPNQPQHF
>NA|TRBJ2-7|NA|TRBV7-2
TGTGCCAGCAGCTTAGATTCGGGACACGAGCAGTACTTC
CASSLDSGHEQYF
>NA|TRBJ1-4|TRBD1|TRBV28
TGTGCCAGCAGTTCGACAGGGAAAATGGGTAATGAAAAACTGTTTTTT
CASSSTGKMGNEKLFF
>NA|TRBJ2-7|NA|TRBV5-5
TGTGCCAGCAGCCCCGGAGGGGCTTACGAGCAGTACTTC
CASSPGGAYEQYF
>NA|TRBJ2-5|NA|TRBV25-1
TGTGCCAGCAGTGTACGCGGGTACCAAGAGACCCAGTACTTC
CASSVRGYQETQYF
>NA|TRBJ1-2|NA|TRBV6-5
TGTGCCAGCAGTTATAGCGGCAACTCCAACTATGGCTACACCTTC
CASSYSGNSNYGYTF
>NA|TRBJ1-5|TRBD1|TRBV19
TGTGCCAGTAGCGGGACAGGGGGCTCTCAGCCCCAGCATTTT
CASSGTGGSQPQHF
>NA|TRBJ1-5|TRBD1|TRBV4-2
TGTGCCAGCAGCCAAGTTACAGGGGGTCGAGGTCAGCCCCAGCATTTT
CASSQVTGGRGQPQHF